The 9 T cell receptor beta chains below all came from one sample that was sequenced in a study of blood T cell repertoires in COVID-19. Using immunoSEQ multiplex PCR, the repertoire was profiled, and TCRdb retains in-frame clones only, with some absent. The sample contains 350,000 to 450,000 clones, 70% to 90% of which appear only once. The specimen sequenced was PBMCs or T cells enriched from blood (not recorded which). All receptors derive from a woman in her late teens or twenties who had been exposed to COVID-19.

V gene TRBV18 combines with J gene TRBJ1-3; D perhaps matches TRBD1 (6 bases). Germline lookup yields CDR1 KGHSH and CDR2 LQKENI. The CDR3 consists of 16 residues. V lost 1 base and J 0 bases, leaving 10 bases between the germline ends. CDR3 bases: TGTGCCAGCTCACCACACAGGGCCGACTCTGGAAACACCATATATTTT. Amino acids: CASSPHRADSGNTIYF. Full variable domain (remainder filled in from reference TRBV18 and TRBJ1-3): NAGVMQNPRHLVRRRGQEARLRCSPMKGHSHVYWYRQLPEEGLKFMVYLQKENIIDESGMPKERFSAEFPKEGPSILRIQQVVRGDSAAYFCASSPHRADSGNTIYFGEGSWLTVV.

This clone was recorded a few times. The J gene is TRBJ1-5, the V gene TRBV19; 11 bases are a match to TRBD1. CDR1 is LNHDA, CDR2 SQIVND, per germline (reference sequence). V gave up 5 bases and J gave up 2 bases; unmatched junction bases: 5. CDR3 size: 16 residues. The CDR3 is CASSPGTGGGNQPQHF. The CDR3 region has the DNA TGTGCCAGTAGTCCCGGGACAGGGGGAGGCAATCAGCCCCAGCATTTT.

V usage is TRBV11-2 and J usage is TRBJ2-1; 9 bases line up with TRBD1. This CDR3 has 18 amino acids. Per germline, CDR1 SGHAT and CDR2 FQNNGV. Germline trimming cut 4 bases from V and 4 bases from J; bases unmatched to any gene: 14. Here the CDR3 DNA reads TGTGCCAGCAGCTACCTCCGGGACAGGGCTACGATTTACAATGAGCAGTTCTTC. As protein: CASSYLRDRATIYNEQFF.

For this clone: Other DNA sequences from this sample encode an identical CDR3 as well. The chain couples TRBV6-5 to TRBJ1-1, with TRBD1 as a possible D gene (5 bases). Germline loops: CDR1 MNHEY, CDR2 SVGAGI. The CDR3 has 12 amino acids. Between the trimmed V and J ends, which lost 6 bases and 4 bases, there was a span of 9 bases. CDR3 coding DNA: TGTGCCAGCAGCAGGGTCGGCACTGAAGCTTTCTTT. Translation gives CASSRVGTEAFF.

This chain connects TRBV4-2 to TRBJ2-1, with 8 bases that match TRBD2. CDR1 is LGHNA and CDR2 is YNFKEQ in the germline V gene. The V gene end was trimmed by 1 base and the J gene end by 16 bases; junction bases not matched to a gene: 12. This CDR3 has 14 residues. Written as DNA, the CDR3 is TGTGCCAGCAGCCAAGTTGGGACTAGTCCGTCAGTTTTCTTC. Translating it yields CASSQVGTSPSVFF.

The chain has TRBV9 and TRBJ2-3; possibly TRBD1 for D (5 bases). Looked up from germline, CDR1 is SGDLS and CDR2 is YYNGEE. Trimming cost V 0 bases and J 2 bases, with 10 bases left between them. This CDR3 comprises 15 residues. The CDR3 region is CASSVVGAPTDTQYF. The CDR3 nucleotides read TGTGCCAGCAGCGTAGTTGGGGCGCCCACAGATACGCAGTATTTT.

The table lists this clone with a few counts. Distinct nucleotide sequences in the sample also encode this CDR3. The chain carries TRBV28 and TRBJ2-7, with 11 bases identical to TRBD1. Germline CDR1 reads MDHEN; CDR2 reads SYDVKM. The V segment lost 6 bases and the J segment 2 bases; nucleotides outside the gene matches: 6. This CDR3 region has 15 residues. The CDR3 loop is CASSPPGQGAYEQYF. The CDR3 region has the DNA TGTGCCAGCAGCCCTCCGGGACAGGGGGCCTACGAGCAGTACTTC.

The V call is TRBV4-1, the J call TRBJ1-4; possible D gene TRBD1, 5 bases. V was clipped by 7 bases and J by 8 bases, with 17 bases between them. Germline V lookup: CDR1 MGHRA, CDR2 YSYEKL. The CDR3 runs to 14 residues. CDR3 region: CASNGGVLGEKLFF. The CDR3 DNA reads TGCGCCAGCAACGGGGGAGTCTTAGGCGAAAAACTGTTTTTT.

V gene TRBV5-6 combines with J gene TRBJ2-7; D might be TRBD2 (5 bases). This CDR3 has 14 amino acids. Trimming pared 2 bases from V and 3 bases from J, leaving 12 bases between. Germline V gene data show CDR1 as SGHDT and CDR2 as YYEEEE. The CDR3 loop is CASSLSGKLYEQYF. CDR3 bases: TGTGCCAGCAGCTTATCCGGGAAACTCTACGAGCAGTACTTC.